This TCR beta chain derives from a study of T cell responses to AZD1222 COVID-19 vaccine. Study-wide results and caveats: It should be noted that donors were predominantly white British and more often female, and clonal diversity was possibly underestimated. The breadth and depth of Spike-specific TCRs increased once two AZD1222 doses had been given. Nearly half of unique spike-specific TCRs reportedly avoided B.1.351 and B.1.1.7 mutated regions.

Concerning this clone: The antigen remains unidentified.

Libraries were prepared by immunoSEQ multiplex PCR; TCRdb keeps only in-frame clonotypes and omits some of them. The table lists 130,000 to 150,000 clones, about 86% of them singletons. The clonotype comes from an adult who received the AZD1222 COVID-19 vaccine. Sequencing was performed on peripheral blood, taken 28 days after the second AZD1222 dose.

The CDR3 DNA reads as TGTGCCAGCAGTTTACCCCGAATCGGGGAAAACACCATATATTTT. Its protein product is CASSLPRIGENTIYF. The gene calls are TRBV28 and TRBJ1-3; D ambiguous. Trimming took off 2 bases at V and 6 bases at J, with 14 bases between the two ends. Per the germline V gene, CDR1 is MDHEN and CDR2 is SYDVKM. The CDR3 is made up of 15 amino acids.